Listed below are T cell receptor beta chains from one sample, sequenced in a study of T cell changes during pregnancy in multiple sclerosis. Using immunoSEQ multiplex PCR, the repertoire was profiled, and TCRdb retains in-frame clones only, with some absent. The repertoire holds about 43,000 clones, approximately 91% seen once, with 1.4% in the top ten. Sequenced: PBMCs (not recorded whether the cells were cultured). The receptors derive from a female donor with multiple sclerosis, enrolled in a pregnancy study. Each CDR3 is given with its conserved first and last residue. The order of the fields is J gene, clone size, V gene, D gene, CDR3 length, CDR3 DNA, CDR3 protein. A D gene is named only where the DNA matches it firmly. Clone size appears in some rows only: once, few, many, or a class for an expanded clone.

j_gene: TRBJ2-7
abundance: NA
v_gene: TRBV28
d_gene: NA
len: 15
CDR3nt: TGTGCCAGCAGTTTTCTCACAGAGGGGCCTTACGAGCAGTACTTC
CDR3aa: CASSFLTEGPYEQYF

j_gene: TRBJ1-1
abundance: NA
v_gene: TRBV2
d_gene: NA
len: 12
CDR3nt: TGTGCCAGCAGTGTCGGAGACACTGAAGCTTTCTTT
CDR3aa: CASSVGDTEAFF

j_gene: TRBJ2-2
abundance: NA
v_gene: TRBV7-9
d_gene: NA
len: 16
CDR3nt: TGTGCCAGCAGCTTAGTAGGAGGGCCCGGCACCGGGGAGCTGTTTTTT
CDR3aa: CASSLVGGPGTGELFF

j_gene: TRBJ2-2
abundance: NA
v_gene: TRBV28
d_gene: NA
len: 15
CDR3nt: TGTGCCAGCAGTAATGGGCAGGGGTGGGCCGGGGAGCTGTTTTTT
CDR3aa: CASSNGQGWAGELFF

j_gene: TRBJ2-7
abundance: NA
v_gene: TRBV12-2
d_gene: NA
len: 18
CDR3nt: TGTGCAAGTCGCTTAGAGCCTAGCGGGGGCTATGACTCCTACGAGCAGTACTTC
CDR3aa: CASRLEPSGGYDSYEQYF

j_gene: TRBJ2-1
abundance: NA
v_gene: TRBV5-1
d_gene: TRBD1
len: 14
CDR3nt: TGCGCCAGCAGGTTGGGGACAGGGGGCAATGAGCAGTTCTTC
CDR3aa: CASRLGTGGNEQFF

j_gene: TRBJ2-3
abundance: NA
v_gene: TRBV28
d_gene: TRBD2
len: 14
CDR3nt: TGTGCCAGCGTTAGCGGGGGTAGCACAGATACGCAGTATTTT
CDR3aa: CASVSGGSTDTQYF

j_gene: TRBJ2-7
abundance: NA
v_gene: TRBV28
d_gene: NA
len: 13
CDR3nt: TGTGCCAGCAGCTGGGGGGCAGTTGGCGAGCAGTACTTC
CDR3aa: CASSWGAVGEQYF

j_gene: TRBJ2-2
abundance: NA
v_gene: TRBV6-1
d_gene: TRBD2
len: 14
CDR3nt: TGTGCCAGCACGGCTAGCGGGACCACCGGGGAGCTGTTTTTT
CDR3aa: CASTASGTTGELFF

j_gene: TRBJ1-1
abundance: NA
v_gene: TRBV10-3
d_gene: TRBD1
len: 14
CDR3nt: TGTGCCATCAATCGCGGGACAGAGGTCGCTGAAGCTTTCTTT
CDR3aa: CAINRGTEVAEAFF

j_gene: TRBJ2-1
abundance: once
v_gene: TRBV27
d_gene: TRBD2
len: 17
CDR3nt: TGTGCCAGCAGTCTCCTCGGGGGGTTCCCGTCCTACAATGAGCAGTTCTTC
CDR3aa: CASSLLGGFPSYNEQFF

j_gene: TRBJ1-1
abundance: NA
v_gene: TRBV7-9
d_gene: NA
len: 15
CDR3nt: TGTGCCAGCAGCTCCGTTGGGGCAGTGAACACTGAAGCTTTCTTT
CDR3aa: CASSSVGAVNTEAFF

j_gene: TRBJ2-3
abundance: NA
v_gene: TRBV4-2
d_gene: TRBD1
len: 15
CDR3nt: TGTGCCAGCAGCCCGGGACAGGGAGACACAGATACGCAGTATTTT
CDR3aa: CASSPGQGDTDTQYF

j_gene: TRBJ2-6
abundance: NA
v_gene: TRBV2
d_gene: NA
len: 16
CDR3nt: TGTGCCAGCAGTGGAGGACTGTACTCTGGGGCCAACGTCCTGACTTTC
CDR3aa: CASSGGLYSGANVLTF

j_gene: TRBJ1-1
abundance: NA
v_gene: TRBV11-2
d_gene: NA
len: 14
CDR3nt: TGTGCCAGCACCATATCCCTCCGGAACACTGAAGCTTTCTTT
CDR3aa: CASTISLRNTEAFF

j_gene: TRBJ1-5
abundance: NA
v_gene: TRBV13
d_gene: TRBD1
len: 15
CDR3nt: TGTGCCAGCAGCTTGGGGACAGGAGACCTCTTTGGCCAGCATTTT
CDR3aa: CASSLGTGDLFGQHF

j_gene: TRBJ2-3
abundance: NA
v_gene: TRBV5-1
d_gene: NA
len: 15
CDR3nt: TGCGCCAGCAGCTTGGACGGGGCGATCACAGATACGCAGTATTTT
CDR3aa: CASSLDGAITDTQYF